The entry that follows covers one T cell receptor (beta chain) sequence. Its antigen is still unknown. Assay used: immunoSEQ multiplex PCR; TCRdb lists only in-frame clones, some missing. Of just under 150,000 clones in the sample, more than 70% were seen once. This specimen belongs to a study of T cell responses to AZD1222 COVID-19 vaccine. Findings of the study overall: At 160-218 and 743-854, vaccine-associated CD4 TCRs were dominant, and they spanned spike. Increases in Spike-specific TCR breadth and depth were seen after two AZD1222 doses.

Looked up from germline, CDR1 is LGHDT and CDR2 is YNNKEL (reference sequence). Trimming stripped 1 base from V and 0 bases from J, with 7 bases between. CDR3 size: 15 residues. The J gene is TRBJ1-3, the V gene TRBV3-1 (or the pseudogene TRBV3-2); a possible D gene is TRBD1 (6 bases). The sequencing used peripheral blood, collected 28 days after the second AZD1222 dose. The sequence came from an adult who received the AZD1222 COVID-19 vaccine. Here the CDR3 reads CASSQVGGSGNTIYF. In nucleotides, the CDR3 is TGTGCCAGCAGCCAAGTAGGGGGCTCTGGAAACACCATATATTTT.